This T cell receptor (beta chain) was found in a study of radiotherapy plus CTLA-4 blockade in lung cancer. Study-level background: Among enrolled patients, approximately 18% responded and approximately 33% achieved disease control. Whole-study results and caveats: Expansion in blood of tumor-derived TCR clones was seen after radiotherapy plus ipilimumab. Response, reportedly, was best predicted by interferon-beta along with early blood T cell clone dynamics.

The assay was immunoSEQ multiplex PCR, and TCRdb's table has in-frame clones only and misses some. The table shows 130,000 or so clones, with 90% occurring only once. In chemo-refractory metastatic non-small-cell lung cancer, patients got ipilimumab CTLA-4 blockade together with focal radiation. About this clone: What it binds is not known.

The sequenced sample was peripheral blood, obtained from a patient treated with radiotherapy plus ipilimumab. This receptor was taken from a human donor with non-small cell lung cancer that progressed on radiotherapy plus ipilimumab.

DNA for the CDR3: TGTGCCAGCAGCTTTAGAGGATCAGAGACCCAGTACTTC. It specifies CASSFRGSETQYF. The chain links TRBV7-3 to TRBJ2-5; D not resolved. The CDR3 contains 13 residues. V was cut by 3 bases and J by 4 bases, with 9 bases left in between. Germline lookup yields CDR1 SGHTA and CDR2 FQGTGA.